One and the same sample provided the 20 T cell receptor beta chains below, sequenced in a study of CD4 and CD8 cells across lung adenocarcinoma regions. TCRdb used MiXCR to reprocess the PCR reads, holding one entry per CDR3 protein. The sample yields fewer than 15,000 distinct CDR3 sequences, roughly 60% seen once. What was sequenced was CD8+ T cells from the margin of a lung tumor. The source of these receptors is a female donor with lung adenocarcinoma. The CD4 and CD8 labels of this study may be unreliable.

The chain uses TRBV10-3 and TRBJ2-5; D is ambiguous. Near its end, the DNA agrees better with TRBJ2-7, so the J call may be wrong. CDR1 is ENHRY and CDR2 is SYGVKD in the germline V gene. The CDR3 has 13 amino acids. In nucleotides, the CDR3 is TGTGCCATCAGTGAACAGAAGTACGACGAGCAGTACGTC. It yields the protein CAISEQKYDEQYV.

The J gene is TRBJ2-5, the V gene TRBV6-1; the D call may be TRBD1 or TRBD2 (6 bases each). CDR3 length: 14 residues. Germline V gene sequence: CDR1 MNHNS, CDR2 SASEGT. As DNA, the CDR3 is TGTGCGAGTCACGGGGGCCGGGCCCAAGACATCCAGTACTTC. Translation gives CASHGGRAQDIQYF.

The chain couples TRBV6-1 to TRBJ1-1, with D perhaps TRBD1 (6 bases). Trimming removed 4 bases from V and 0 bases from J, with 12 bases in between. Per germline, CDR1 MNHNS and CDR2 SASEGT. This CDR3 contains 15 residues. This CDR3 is CASSARQEVNTEAFF. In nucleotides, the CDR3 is TGTGCCAGCAGTGCCAGACAGGAGGTGAACACTGAAGCTTTCTTT.

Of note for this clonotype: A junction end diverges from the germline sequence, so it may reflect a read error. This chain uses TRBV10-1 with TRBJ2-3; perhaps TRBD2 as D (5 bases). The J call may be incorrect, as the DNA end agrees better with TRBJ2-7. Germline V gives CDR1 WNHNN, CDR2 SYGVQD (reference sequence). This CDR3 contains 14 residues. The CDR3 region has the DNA TGCGCCGGCAGTGAGTCGACTGAGGGAGATACGCAGTACTTC. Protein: CAGSESTEGDTQYF.

CDR3 nucleotides: TGTGCCAGCAGGGGGCGCGGGGCCACAGATATTCAGTACTTC. Translated: CASRGRGATDIQYF. J is TRBJ2-3 and V is TRBV27; TRBD2 might be the D (6 bases). Judging by the DNA end, TRBJ2-4 fits better; the J call may be wrong. Germline V CDR1 and CDR2: MNHEY, SMNVEV (reference sequence). The CDR3 has 14 residues.

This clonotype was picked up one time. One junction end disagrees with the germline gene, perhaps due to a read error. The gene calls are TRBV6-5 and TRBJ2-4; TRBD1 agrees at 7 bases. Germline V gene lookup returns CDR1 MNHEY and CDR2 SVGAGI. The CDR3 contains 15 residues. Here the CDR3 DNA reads TGTGCCAGCAGTTACCGGGACAGAGGCAAAGACACGCAGTATTTC. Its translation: CASSYRDRGKDTQYF.

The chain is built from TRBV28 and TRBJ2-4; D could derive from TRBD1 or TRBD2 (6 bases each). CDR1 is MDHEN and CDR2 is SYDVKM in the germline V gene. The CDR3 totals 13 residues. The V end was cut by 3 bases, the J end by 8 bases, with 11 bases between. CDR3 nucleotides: TGTGCCAGCAGTTTTAGGGGGGTAGACATTCAGTACTTC. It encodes CASSFRGVDIQYF.

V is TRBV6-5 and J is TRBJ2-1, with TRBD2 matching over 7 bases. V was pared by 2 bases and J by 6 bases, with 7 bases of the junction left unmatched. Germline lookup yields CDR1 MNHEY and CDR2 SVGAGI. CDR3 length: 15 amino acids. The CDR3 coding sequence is TGTGCCAGCAGTTACGGTGCGGGAGCGGCCAATGAGCAGTTCTTC. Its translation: CASSYGAGAANEQFF.

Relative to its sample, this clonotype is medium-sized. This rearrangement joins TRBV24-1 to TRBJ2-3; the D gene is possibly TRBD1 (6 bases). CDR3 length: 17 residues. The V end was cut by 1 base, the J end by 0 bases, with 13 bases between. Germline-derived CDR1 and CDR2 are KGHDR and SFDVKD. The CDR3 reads CATSDLTDRGSTDTQYF. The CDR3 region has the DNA TGTGCCACCAGTGATTTAACGGACAGAGGGAGCACAGATACGCAGTATTTT.

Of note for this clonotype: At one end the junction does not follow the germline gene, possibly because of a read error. The CDR3 loop reads CASTFAGTGSTGALYF. The CDR3, as DNA: TGTGCCAGCACTTTCGCCGGGACAGGGAGCACCGGGGCGCTGTATTTT. The rearrangement joins TRBV6-5 to TRBJ2-2, with TRBD1 identical over 9 bases. The CDR3 is 16 residues long. The germline gives CDR1 MNHEY, CDR2 SVGAGI.

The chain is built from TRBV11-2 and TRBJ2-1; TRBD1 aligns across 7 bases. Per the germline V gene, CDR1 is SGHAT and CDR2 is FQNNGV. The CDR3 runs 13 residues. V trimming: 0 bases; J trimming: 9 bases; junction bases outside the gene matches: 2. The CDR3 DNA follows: TGTGCCAGCAGCTTAGAGACAGGGAGTGAGCAGTTCTTC. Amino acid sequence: CASSLETGSEQFF. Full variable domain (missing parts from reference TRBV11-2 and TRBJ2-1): EAGVAQSPRYKIIEKRQSVAFWCNPISGHATLYWYQQILGQGPKLLIQFQNNGVVDDSQLPKDRFSAERLKGVDSTLKIQPAKLEDSAVYLCASSLETGSEQFFGPGTRLTVL.

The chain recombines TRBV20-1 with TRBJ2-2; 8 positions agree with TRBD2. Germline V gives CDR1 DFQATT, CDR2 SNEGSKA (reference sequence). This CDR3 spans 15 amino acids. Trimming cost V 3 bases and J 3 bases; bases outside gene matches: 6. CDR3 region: CSASRPGGDTGELFF. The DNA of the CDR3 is TGCAGTGCTAGCAGGCCGGGAGGGGACACCGGGGAGCTGTTTTTT.

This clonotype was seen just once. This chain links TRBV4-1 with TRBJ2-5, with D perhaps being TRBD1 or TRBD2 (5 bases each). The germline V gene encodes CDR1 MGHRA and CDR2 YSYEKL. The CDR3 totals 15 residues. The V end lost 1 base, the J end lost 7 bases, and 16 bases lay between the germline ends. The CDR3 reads CASSQAGARMGTQYF. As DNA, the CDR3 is TGCGCCAGCAGCCAAGCCGGGGCTAGAATGGGGACCCAGTACTTC.

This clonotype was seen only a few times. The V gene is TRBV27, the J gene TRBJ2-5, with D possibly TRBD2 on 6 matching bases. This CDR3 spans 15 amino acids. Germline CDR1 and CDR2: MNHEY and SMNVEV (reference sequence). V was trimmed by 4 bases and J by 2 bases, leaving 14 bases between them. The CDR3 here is CASSYSAGGQETQYF. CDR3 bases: TGTGCCAGCAGTTATTCGGCCGGGGGACAAGAGACCCAGTACTTC.

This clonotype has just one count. The CDR3 DNA reads TGTGCCAGCAGGGGTGGGGGGGGGGGCGACCCAGATACGCAGTACTTC. It yields the protein CASRGGGGGDPDTQYF. The V and J genes are TRBV7-6 and TRBJ2-5, with D possibly being TRBD2 (7 bases). The germline V and J ends were trimmed by 6 bases and 11 bases, with 28 bases remaining between them. Germline V gives CDR1 SGHVS, CDR2 FNYEAQ. The CDR3 is 16 residues long.

CDR3 protein: CASSFLAGPGEQFF. The CDR3 DNA follows: TGTGCCAGCAGCTTCCTAGCGGGACCGGGTGAGCAGTTCTTC. The chain combines TRBV7-2 with TRBJ2-1; 9 bases line up with TRBD2. The J segment lost 9 bases and the V segment lost 3 bases, leaving 6 bases of the junction unmatched. The CDR3 runs 14 residues. Germline V gene sequence: CDR1 SGHTA, CDR2 FQGNSA.

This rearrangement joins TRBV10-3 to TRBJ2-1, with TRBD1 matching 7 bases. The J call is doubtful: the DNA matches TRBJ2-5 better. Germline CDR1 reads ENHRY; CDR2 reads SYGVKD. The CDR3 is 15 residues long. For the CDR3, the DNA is TGTGCCATCAGTGACGAGTCAGACAGGGAGGAGACCCAGTACTTC. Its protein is CAISDESDREETQYF.

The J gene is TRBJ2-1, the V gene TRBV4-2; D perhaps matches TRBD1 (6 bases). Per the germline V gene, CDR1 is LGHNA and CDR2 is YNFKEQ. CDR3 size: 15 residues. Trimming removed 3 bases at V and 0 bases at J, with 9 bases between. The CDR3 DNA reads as TGTGCCAGCAGCCAGGGGACAAGCTCCTACAATGAGCAGTTCTTC. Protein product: CASSQGTSSYNEQFF.

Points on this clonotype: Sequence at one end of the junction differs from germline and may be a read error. In DNA, the CDR3 is TGCGCAGCGGGGCCGTGGGACACAGATACGCAGTATTTC. Its protein is CAAGPWDTDTQYF. The rearrangement uses TRBV10-2 and TRBJ2-3; a weak D match, TRBD2 (7 bases). CDR1 and CDR2 from the germline V gene are WSHSY and SAAADI. There are 13 residues in the CDR3.

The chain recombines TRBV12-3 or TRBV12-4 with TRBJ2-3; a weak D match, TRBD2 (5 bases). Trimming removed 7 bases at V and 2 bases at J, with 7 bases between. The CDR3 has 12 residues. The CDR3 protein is CASTGNTDTQYF. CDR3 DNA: TGTGCCAGCACCGGGAACACAGATACGCAGTATTTT.